The entry below gives a single TCR beta chain sequence along with its context. What it recognizes is unknown. The sample comes from a study of identifying expanded T cells in peripheral blood. Overall study findings and caveats: Across healthy donors, higher total template counts meant significantly greater approximately two-week count variance.

Generated by immunoSEQ multiplex PCR, the TCRdb table keeps only in-frame clones and is missing some. The table lists 55,000 to 80,000 clones, roughly four fifths of them singletons. The sequence was collected from a person between 18 and 75 years old in good health. Source material: blood.

The CDR3 DNA reads TGTGCCAGCAGCTTGTTATACCAAGAGACCCAGTACTTC. This translates into CASSLLYQETQYF. This sequence joins TRBV5-5 and TRBJ2-5; D not resolved. V lost 1 base and J 0 bases, leaving 4 bases between the germline ends. Germline V gene lookup returns CDR1 SGHKS and CDR2 YYEKEE (reference sequence). The CDR3 covers 13 residues.